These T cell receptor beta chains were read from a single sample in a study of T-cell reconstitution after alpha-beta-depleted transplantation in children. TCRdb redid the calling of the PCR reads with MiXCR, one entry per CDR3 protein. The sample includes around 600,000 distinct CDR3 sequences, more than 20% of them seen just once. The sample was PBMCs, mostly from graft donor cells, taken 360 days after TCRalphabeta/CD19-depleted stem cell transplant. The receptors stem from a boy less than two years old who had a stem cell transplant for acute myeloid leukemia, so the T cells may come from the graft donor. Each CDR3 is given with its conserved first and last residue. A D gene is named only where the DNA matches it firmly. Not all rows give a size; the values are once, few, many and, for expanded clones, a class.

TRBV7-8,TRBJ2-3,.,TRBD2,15,TGTGCCAGCAGCTTTGGCGGGGGGGCCGAAGATACGCAGTATTTT,CASSFGGGAEDTQYF
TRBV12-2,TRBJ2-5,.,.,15,TGTGCAAGTCGCCACCGACAGGAGGTGCTAGAGACCCAGTACTTC,CASRHRQEVLETQYF
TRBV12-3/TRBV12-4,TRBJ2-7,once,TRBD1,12,TGTGCCAGCAGTTTAGGGATCGGACAGGCGAACTTC,CASSLGIGQANF
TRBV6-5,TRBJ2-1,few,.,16,TGTGCCAGCAGTTCCCCCCGGGACTTGCCCTACAATGAGCAGTTCTTC,CASSSPRDLPYNEQFF
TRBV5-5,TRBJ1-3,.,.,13,TGTGCCAGCAGCCCACCCTTATGGAACACCATATATTTT,CASSPPLWNTIYF
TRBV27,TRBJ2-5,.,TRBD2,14,TGTGCCAGCAGTTTCGGGGGGGCGTTAGAGACCCAGTACTTC,CASSFGGALETQYF
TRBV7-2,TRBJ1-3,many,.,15,TGTGCCAGCAGCTTCGGGGGTGTCTCTGGAAACACCATATATTTT,CASSFGGVSGNTIYF
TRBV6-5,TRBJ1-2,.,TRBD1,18,TGTGCCAGCAGTTACTCGAGGGGACAGGGCGCAACTAACTATGGCTACACCTTC,CASSYSRGQGATNYGYTF
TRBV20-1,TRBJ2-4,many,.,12,TGCAGTGCCGTGACTGGCAGGAGCATTCAGTACTTC,CSAVTGRSIQYF
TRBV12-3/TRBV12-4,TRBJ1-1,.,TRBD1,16,TGTGCCAGCAGTTTGAGACAGGGTGACCCTGGGACTGAAGCTTTCTTT,CASSLRQGDPGTEAFF